This is a list of T cell receptor beta chains from one sample in a study of T-cell reconstitution after alpha-beta-depleted transplantation in children. TCRdb ran MiXCR on the PCR reads and lists one entry per CDR3 protein. The table lists over 150,000 distinct CDR3 sequences, 5.5% to 7% of them singletons. The specimen comprised PBMCs, sampled before TCRalphabeta/CD19-depleted stem cell transplant. These receptors came from a girl in the first two years of life with combined immunodeficiency, due to receive a stem cell transplant. Each CDR3 is given with its conserved first and last residue. The listing skips clone size in some rows; elsewhere it reads once, few, many or a size class.

v_gene	abundance	j_gene	CDR3aa
TRBV7-8	many	TRBJ2-3	CASSLGQGALDTQYF
TRBV19	many	TRBJ2-3	CASSIVGASGDTQYF
TRBV12-3/TRBV12-4	many	TRBJ2-1	CASRGTGLNEQFF
TRBV4-1	many	TRBJ2-1	CASSLLGYEQFF
TRBV7-9	.	TRBJ1-4	CASSPGGQGARNEKLFF
TRBV5-1	.	TRBJ1-2	CASSFNRDGYGYTF
TRBV5-6	many	TRBJ2-3	CASRYFVKGASTDTQYF
TRBV2	many	TRBJ2-3	CASLPGQGADTQYF
TRBV20-1	few	TRBJ1-5	CSARGHNSNQPQHF
TRBV12-3/TRBV12-4	many	TRBJ2-7	CASRTGTYEQYF
TRBV29-1	many	TRBJ1-5	CSVLAGDSNQPQHF
TRBV20-1	many	TRBJ1-5	CSAPPGGKGSNQPQHF
TRBV29-1	many	TRBJ2-1	CSVEDLTSGSNEQFF
TRBV4-1	many	TRBJ2-5	CASSSQRGGFDGETQYF
TRBV5-1	many	TRBJ2-3	CASSLTLGLAGVSTDTQYF
TRBV4-1	.	TRBJ2-7	CASSQLDGQGSSYEQYF
TRBV18	many	TRBJ1-1	CASSPPQGLGTEAFF
TRBV20-1	many	TRBJ1-3	CSARYLGGIAGNTIYF
TRBV29-1	many	TRBJ2-4	CSVDLGGYGIQYF
TRBV6-2/TRBV6-3	many	TRBJ2-1	CASSYSFDTSNNEQFF
TRBV12-3/TRBV12-4	.	TRBJ2-5	CASSLGQGLETQYF
TRBV24-1	many	TRBJ2-1	CATSDTGTGHGNEQFF
TRBV29-1	many	TRBJ1-6	CSVATDYNSPLHF
TRBV6-5	.	TRBJ2-7	CASSYLPPGTGYPDYEQYF
TRBV29-1	many	TRBJ2-1	CSVEPPTSGRDLEQFF
TRBV12-3/TRBV12-4	many	TRBJ2-5	CASSPRDFSQETQYF
TRBV20-1	many	TRBJ1-4	CSAGPRRWGEKLFF
TRBV20-1	many	TRBJ2-3	CSARAGEGGTDTQYF
TRBV27	many	TRBJ2-7	CASSFAGQTYEQYF
TRBV7-9	many	TRBJ2-2	CASSSRTGVDTGELFF
TRBV5-6	many	TRBJ1-1	CASSFRRDSPEAFF
TRBV5-1	many	TRBJ2-7	CASRTSWVSSYEQYF
TRBV3-1	.	TRBJ1-2	CASSPWTGEDYYGYTF
TRBV12-3/TRBV12-4	many	TRBJ2-1	CASSGATYNEQFF
TRBV20-1	many	TRBJ1-1	CSANPTGGGVGTEAFF
TRBV20-1	few	TRBJ2-1	CSAREGVAGGPLTYNEQFF
TRBV6-2/TRBV6-3	many	TRBJ2-5	CASSYSSWTSKAETQYF
TRBV5-8	many	TRBJ2-7	CASSFYTSYEQYF
TRBV5-8	many	TRBJ2-7	CANTVAGATF
TRBV6-5	many	TRBJ2-1	CASSYTSGAYNEQFF
TRBV11-2	.	TRBJ2-3	CASSPHPGEGDPLTDTQYF
TRBV7-9	.	TRBJ1-5	CASSPRGGNNQPQHF
TRBV6-2/TRBV6-3	many	TRBJ2-3	CASSYARDSPGRDTQYF
TRBV10-3	many	TRBJ1-2	CAISAPGTVPYGYTF
TRBV5-6	many	TRBJ2-7	CASSLISGLASYEQYF
TRBV7-9	many	TRBJ2-7	CATDQGGSQYF
TRBV4-3	few	TRBJ2-2	CASSQDLSGELFF
TRBV28	many	TRBJ2-7	CASGAPTYEQYF
TRBV7-2	many	TRBJ2-7	CASSLAGAYTSYEQYF
TRBV6-5	few	TRBJ2-7	CASSYGVHTYEQYF
TRBV7-2	many	TRBJ2-4	CASSPQILAKNIQYF
TRBV4-1	many	TRBJ2-1	CASSHSSARRRRSYNEQFF
TRBV28	many	TRBJ2-7	CASSLGRSAPPGRPYEQYF